These 24 T cell receptor beta chains were all obtained from the same sample, sequenced in a study of neoadjuvant anti-PD-1 for oral cavity cancer. TCRdb's copy holds only in-frame clones and misses some; the assay was immunoSEQ multiplex PCR. This sample has thousands of clones; 55% to 70% occur once, and the top ten carry 3%. Time point noted: after neoadjuvant nivolumab, at surgical resection. The input for sequencing was PBMCs, taken after nivolumab (anti-PD-1) treatment. The receptors were gathered from a person aged 35-79 years with oral cavity squamous cell carcinoma.

The V gene is TRBV29-1, the J gene TRBJ1-2; 10 bases match TRBD1. The CDR3 consists of 13 residues. Trimming cost V 7 bases and J 4 bases; bases outside gene matches: 6. Germline V gene sequence: CDR1 SQVTM, CDR2 ANQGSEA. CDR3 loop: CSAGDRGGYGYTF. The DNA of the CDR3 is TGCAGCGCCGGGGACAGGGGTGGCTATGGCTACACCTTC.

The chain is built from TRBV15 and TRBJ1-3; possibly TRBD1 for D (5 bases). There are 18 residues in the CDR3. The germline V and J ends were trimmed by 0 bases and 2 bases, with 17 bases remaining between them. Germline values: CDR1 LNHNV, CDR2 YYDKDF (reference sequence). The CDR3 region has the DNA TGTGCCACCAGCAGAGATGAGACCGTAAGGGGACCTGGAAACACCATATATTTT. Protein: CATSRDETVRGPGNTIYF.

This chain connects TRBV15 to TRBJ1-1; D call uncertain. The V end lost 0 bases, the J end lost 1 base, and 15 bases lay between the germline ends. The CDR3 totals 17 residues. Germline V CDR1 and CDR2: LNHNV, YYDKDF (reference sequence). The CDR3 DNA sequence: TGTGCCACCAGCAGAGATGATTATAGGGTTGCGAACACTGAAGCTTTCTTT. Translating gives CATSRDDYRVANTEAFF.

V gene TRBV19 combines with J gene TRBJ2-7; 7 bases agree with TRBD1. J was trimmed by 2 bases and V by 6 bases; bases with no gene match: 4. The CDR3 consists of 13 residues. CDR1 LNHDA and CDR2 SQIVND come from the germline V gene (reference sequence). CDR3 region: CASRGQNTYEQYF. Written as DNA, the CDR3 is TGTGCCAGTAGGGGACAGAATACCTACGAGCAGTACTTC.

This chain uses TRBV6-5 with TRBJ1-4; no reliable D call. Germline V CDR1 and CDR2: MNHEY, SVGAGI. The CDR3 covers 12 residues. The V gene lost 0 bases and the J gene lost 7 bases, with 3 bases spanning the gap. CDR3 DNA: TGTGCCAGCAGTTACTCGGGTGAAAAACTGTTTTTT. It codes for CASSYSGEKLFF.

This sequence joins TRBV28 and TRBJ1-5; D remains unclear. The CDR3 covers 14 residues. V lost 3 bases and J 0 bases, leaving 6 bases between the germline ends. CDR1 is MDHEN and CDR2 is SYDVKM in the germline V gene. As DNA, the CDR3 is TGTGCCAGCAGTTTTCAGTATAGCAATCAGCCCCAGCATTTT. The encoded protein is CASSFQYSNQPQHF.

This clone was counted a few times. The V gene is TRBV27, the J gene TRBJ2-7; D not resolved. Germline V lookup: CDR1 MNHEY, CDR2 SMNVEV (reference sequence). The CDR3 is 14 residues long. Trimming left V 3 bases short and J 2 bases short, with 11 bases between. CDR3 nucleotides: TGTGCCAGCAGTTTGAGTGAAGGGACCTACGAGCAGTACTTC. Encoded protein: CASSLSEGTYEQYF.

The rearrangement uses TRBV5-4 and TRBJ1-1; D gene unclear. The CDR3 is 13 amino acids. The V gene lost 4 bases and the J gene lost 3 bases, with 10 bases spanning the gap. The germline V gene has CDR1 SGHNT and CDR2 YYREEE (reference sequence). CDR3: CASSMDRDTEAFF. CDR3 DNA: TGTGCCAGCAGCATGGACCGAGACACTGAAGCTTTCTTT.

This clone was counted a few times. V is TRBV13 and J is TRBJ1-2; 8 bases align to TRBD1. The V segment lost 3 bases and the J segment 6 bases; nucleotides outside the gene matches: 0. The CDR3 loop spans 12 amino acids. Germline-derived CDR1 and CDR2 are PRHDT and FYEKMQ (reference sequence). Written as DNA, the CDR3 is TGTGCCAGCAGCTTGACAGGGGATGGCTACACCTTC. This gives the protein CASSLTGDGYTF.

The chain couples TRBV7-6 to TRBJ2-3; D may match TRBD1 or TRBD2 (6 bases each). Germline V CDR1 and CDR2: SGHVS, FNYEAQ. The CDR3 has 16 amino acids. V shed 1 base and J shed 1 base, with 12 bases lying between them. CDR3 DNA sequence: TGTGCCAGCAGCTTAGAGGTGGGGGGCGGCACAGATACGCAGTATTTT. Its protein is CASSLEVGGGTDTQYF.

This chain connects TRBV28 to TRBJ2-2, with no clear D. The CDR3 is made up of 12 amino acids. Germline loops: CDR1 MDHEN, CDR2 SYDVKM. Trimming shortened V by 4 bases and J by 0 bases, and 0 bases separated the two germline ends. CDR3 protein: CASSSNTGELFF. CDR3 DNA sequence: TGTGCCAGCAGTTCGAACACCGGGGAGCTGTTTTTT.

This clone was observed a handful of times. The J gene is TRBJ1-5, the V gene TRBV12-5; D not certain. Germline assignment: CDR1 LGHNT and CDR2 FRNRAP. V was shortened by 6 bases and J by 3 bases, with 9 bases between the two germline ends. This CDR3 has 13 residues. CDR3 sequence reads: CASGTITNQPQHF. CDR3 DNA sequence: TGTGCTAGTGGGACAATTACCAATCAGCCCCAGCATTTT.

The V and J genes are TRBV4-3 and TRBJ2-7, with 10 bases identical to TRBD1. The V segment lost 0 bases and the J segment 5 bases; nucleotides outside the gene matches: 7. This CDR3 contains 16 residues. Germline CDR1 is LGHNA and CDR2 is YSLEER. CDR3 sequence reads: CASSQEAGQGGNEQYF. CDR3 in DNA: TGCGCCAGCAGCCAAGAAGCCGGACAGGGGGGCAACGAGCAGTACTTC.

V is TRBV5-1 and J is TRBJ2-7; 8 bases are shared with TRBD1. V trimming: 3 bases; J trimming: 2 bases; junction bases outside the gene matches: 7. The V gene's germline CDR1 is SGHRS and CDR2 YFSETQ. CDR3 length: 15 amino acids. The CDR3 sequence is CASSSGQAGTYEQYF. The DNA of the CDR3 is TGCGCCAGCAGCTCGGGACAGGCGGGAACCTACGAGCAGTACTTC. The variable domain in full, completed from reference TRBV5-1 and TRBJ2-7, reads KAGVTQTPRYLIKTRGQQVTLSCSPISGHRSVSWYQQTPGQGLQFLFEYFSETQRNKGNFPGRFSGRQFSNSRSEMNVSTLELGDSALYLCASSSGQAGTYEQYFGPGTRLTVT.

This clone appeared a few times. One end of the junction varies from germline; a read error may be responsible. The CDR3 loop reads CASNWRDRNTEAFF. DNA of the CDR3: TGTGCAAGCAATTGGAGAGACCGGAACACTGAAGCTTTCTTT. The V gene is TRBV2, the J gene TRBJ1-1; no firm D call. Germline lookup yields CDR1 SNHLY and CDR2 FYNNEI. CDR3 size: 14 residues.

V gene TRBV29-1 combines with J gene TRBJ2-7; no clear D gene. In germline, CDR1 is SQVTM, CDR2 ANQGSEA. The CDR3 runs to 11 residues. The germline V and J ends were trimmed by 0 bases and 9 bases, with 9 bases remaining between them. The CDR3 nucleotides read TGCAGCGTTGAAGATAGGCAGCGGCAGTACTTC. Translating it yields CSVEDRQRQYF.

The chain links TRBV11-3 to TRBJ2-1; 12 bases match TRBD1. This CDR3 is built from 15 residues. CDR1 is SGHNT and CDR2 is YENEEA in the germline V gene. V gave up 5 bases and J gave up 5 bases; unmatched junction bases: 4. The CDR3 region is CASSAGTGGHNEQFF. CDR3 nucleotide sequence: TGTGCCAGCAGCGCCGGGACAGGGGGCCACAATGAGCAGTTCTTC.

This clone has only a few counts. The V and J genes are TRBV7-8 and TRBJ1-4; 10 bases line up with TRBD1. This CDR3 is built from 15 residues. J lost 8 bases, V lost 2 bases, and 5 bases had no gene match. The germline V gene has CDR1 SGHVS and CDR2 FQNEAQ. The CDR3: CASSLLDRGGEKLFF. CDR3 nucleotide sequence: TGTGCCAGCAGCTTACTGGACAGGGGGGGCGAAAAACTGTTTTTT.

V is TRBV6-5 and J is TRBJ1-1; 10 nucleotides match TRBD1. The CDR3 totals 14 residues. Germline V lookup: CDR1 MNHEY, CDR2 SVGAGI. J was trimmed by 5 bases and V by 4 bases; bases with no gene match: 4. CDR3 loop: CASSFGTGETEAFF. The CDR3 DNA follows: TGTGCCAGCAGTTTTGGGACAGGGGAAACTGAAGCTTTCTTT.

The chain recombines TRBV19 with TRBJ2-5; D ambiguous. Per germline, CDR1 LNHDA and CDR2 SQIVND (reference sequence). Trimming left V 5 bases short and J 1 base short, with 8 bases between. CDR3 length equals 13 residues. The CDR3 DNA reads as TGTGCCAGTAGTCCCCAAACCCAAGAGACCCAGTACTTC. It encodes CASSPQTQETQYF.

The J gene is TRBJ2-5, the V gene TRBV5-4; D possibly uses TRBD1 or TRBD2 (5 bases each). The germline V gene encodes CDR1 SGHNT and CDR2 YYREEE (reference sequence). V was pared by 0 bases and J by 2 bases, with 8 bases between. The CDR3 totals 14 residues. The CDR3: CASSLAGTQETQYF. CDR3 in DNA: TGTGCCAGCAGCTTGGCCGGGACGCAAGAGACCCAGTACTTC.

This rearrangement joins TRBV15 to TRBJ2-7, with 9 bases fitting TRBD1. After removal of 1 base from V and 5 bases from J, the junction contained 3 bases not matched to a gene. CDR1 LNHNV and CDR2 YYDKDF come from the germline V gene (reference sequence). The CDR3 extends over 14 amino acids. The CDR3 nucleotides are TGTGCCACCAGCAGAGCCGGGACAGGGAACGAGCAGTACTTC. Its protein is CATSRAGTGNEQYF.

This CDR3 reads CSVEGVSSAGGYTF. The CDR3 nucleotides read TGCAGCGTTGAAGGGGTATCTTCGGCGGGTGGCTACACCTTC. The chain joins TRBV29-1 to TRBJ1-2; D remains unclear. Germline V gene lookup returns CDR1 SQVTM and CDR2 ANQGSEA. This CDR3 comprises 14 residues. Trimming removed 1 base at V and 7 bases at J, with 16 bases between. The entire variable domain, with the rest obtained from reference TRBV29-1 and TRBJ1-2, is as follows: SAVISQKPSRDICQRGTSLTIQCQVDSQVTMMFWYRQQPGQSLTLIATANQGSEATYESGFVIDKFPISRPNLTFSTLTVSNMSPEDSSIYLCSVEGVSSAGGYTFGSGTRLTVV.

The CDR3, as DNA: TGTGCCAGCAGATTACCCGCCGGGGGTACTGAAGCTTTCTTT. Translated: CASRLPAGGTEAFF. The V gene is TRBV11-2, the J gene TRBJ1-1, with a tentative D call TRBD1 (5 bases). The CDR3 is 14 amino acids. The germline V gene encodes CDR1 SGHAT and CDR2 FQNNGV. V was pared by 6 bases and J by 5 bases, with 16 bases between.